The 31 T cell receptor beta chains below were found in one sample sequenced in a study of shared clonotypes between healthy human individuals. Assay: immunoSEQ multiplex PCR; the TCRdb copy retains only in-frame clones and omits some. The sample contains about 2 million clones, 85% to 95% of which appear only once. The sequenced sample was naive CD4+ T cells sorted from blood. The subset is: CD45RA+ positively selected. These TCRs come from a young man in good health.

This chain joins TRBV10-3 and TRBJ2-3; no definite D call. This CDR3 has 13 amino acids. V lost 4 bases, J lost 5 bases, and 10 bases lay in between. CDR1 ENHRY and CDR2 SYGVKD come from the germline V gene. The CDR3 sequence: CAISASQEDTQYF. The CDR3 region has the DNA TGTGCCATCAGTGCTAGTCAGGAAGATACGCAGTATTTT.

The rearrangement joins TRBV29-1 to TRBJ1-5, with D perhaps matching TRBD1 (6 bases). V gave up 6 bases and J gave up 4 bases, with 10 bases separating them. Germline loops: CDR1 SQVTM, CDR2 ANQGSEA. This CDR3 is built from 12 residues. The CDR3 region is CSVRTANQPQHF. CDR3 sequence (DNA): TGCAGCGTGCGGACAGCGAATCAGCCCCAGCATTTT.

The CDR3 DNA follows: TGCAGCGTTGGAAGAGGGAAGGACGAGCAGTACTTC. This sequence encodes CSVGRGKDEQYF. The chain uses TRBV29-1 and TRBJ2-7, with D maybe TRBD2 (5 bases). Trimming stripped 4 bases from V and 5 bases from J, with 12 bases between. The CDR3 runs to 12 residues. Germline lookup yields CDR1 SQVTM and CDR2 ANQGSEA.

V gene TRBV21-1 combines with J gene TRBJ2-3; TRBD2 is the table's D call, not checked against the DNA. TRBV21-1 is a recognized pseudogene. The CDR3 extends over 15 amino acids. The CDR3 bases are TGTGCCAGCAGCAAAGCGCAGAAACGACTAGATACGCAGTATTTT. Encoded protein: CASSKAQKRLDTQYF.

The genes are TRBV29-1 and TRBJ1-3, with D unclear. V gave up 1 base and J gave up 5 bases, with 6 bases separating them. Per germline, CDR1 SQVTM and CDR2 ANQGSEA. CDR3 length: 12 amino acids. CDR3 nucleotides: TGCAGCGTTGAAGTGGCACGAAACACCATATATTTT. As protein: CSVEVARNTIYF.

The V and J genes are TRBV4-1 and TRBJ2-5; D may correspond to TRBD1 or TRBD2 (5 bases each). The CDR3 is 12 residues long. Per germline, CDR1 MGHRA and CDR2 YSYEKL. V lost 1 base and J lost 9, with 9 bases in between. The CDR3 region has the DNA TGCGCCAGCAGCCAAGGGGGGATGCCCCAGTACTTC. Protein: CASSQGGMPQYF.

This chain links TRBV19 with TRBJ1-3; a weak D match, TRBD1 (6 bases). This CDR3 contains 14 residues. V gave up 8 bases and J gave up 0 bases, with 11 bases separating them. Germline V gene lookup returns CDR1 LNHDA and CDR2 SQIVND (reference sequence). In DNA, the CDR3 is TGTGCCAGTCAAGAACAGGGCTCTGGAAACACCATATATTTT. Protein product: CASQEQGSGNTIYF.

The V gene is TRBV28, the J gene TRBJ2-2; no reliable D call. CDR3 length: 11 residues. V lost 6 bases and J lost 4, with 3 bases in between. Germline CDR1 is MDHEN and CDR2 is SYDVKM. Here the CDR3 reads CASRRTGELFF. CDR3 sequence (DNA): TGTGCCAGCAGACGCACCGGGGAGCTGTTTTTT.

This chain connects TRBV7-8 to TRBJ1-3; 10 positions match TRBD1. J gave up 3 bases and V 4 bases, and 6 bases lay outside the gene matches. The CDR3 loop spans 16 amino acids. Germline-derived CDR1 and CDR2 are SGHVS and FQNEAQ. The CDR3 sequence is CASSSAGQGFGNTIYF. The DNA for the CDR3 is TGTGCCAGCAGCTCAGCGGGACAGGGGTTTGGAAACACCATATATTTT.

The V and J genes are TRBV6-5 and TRBJ1-4, with a weak D call TRBD1 (5 bases). Germline assignment: CDR1 MNHEY and CDR2 SVGAGI. The ends were cut back, 2 bases at V and 6 bases at J, with 13 bases in the middle. This CDR3 has 15 amino acids. CDR3 nucleotides: TGTGCCAGCAGTTACCTTGGCAGGGTTGATGAAAAACTGTTTTTT. Its translation is CASSYLGRVDEKLFF.

This clone was recorded a few times. The chain combines TRBV10-1 with TRBJ1-6; D gene ambiguous. V lost 4 bases and J lost 6, with 10 bases in between. The CDR3 length is 14 residues. Germline-derived CDR1 and CDR2 are WNHNN and SYGVQD (reference sequence). CDR3 sequence: CASSVRVINSPLHF. DNA for the CDR3: TGCGCCAGCAGTGTAAGGGTAATTAATTCACCCCTCCACTTT.

The chain recombines TRBV7-9 with TRBJ2-7; D is perhaps TRBD1 (5 bases). The V and J ends lost 1 base and 6 bases respectively, with 16 bases between them. The CDR3 spans 15 residues. In germline, CDR1 is SEHNR, CDR2 FQNEAQ (reference sequence). CDR3 residues: CASSLGGVGQGEQYF. The CDR3 coding sequence is TGTGCCAGCAGCTTAGGAGGCGTCGGGCAGGGCGAGCAGTACTTC. Full variable domain (outside the CDR3, taken from reference TRBV7-9 and TRBJ2-7): DTGVSQNPRHKITKRGQNVTFRCDPISEHNRLYWYRQTLGQGPEFLTYFQNEAQLEKSRLLSDRFSAERPKGSFSTLEIQRTEQGDSAMYLCASSLGGVGQGEQYFGPGTRLTVT.

The chain employs TRBV5-5 and TRBJ1-2; TRBD1 might be the D (5 bases). Looked up from germline, CDR1 is SGHKS and CDR2 is YYEKEE (reference sequence). This CDR3 spans 14 amino acids. With 4 bases removed from V and 2 bases from J, the gap between germline ends came to 12 bases. This CDR3 reads CASSPGTLNYGYTF. The CDR3 nucleotides read TGTGCCAGCAGCCCCGGGACCCTAAACTATGGCTACACCTTC.

This chain connects TRBV28 to TRBJ1-1; D is possibly TRBD1 (5 bases). Germline values: CDR1 MDHEN, CDR2 SYDVKM. V lost 7 bases to trimming and J lost 1 base, with 16 bases between them. The CDR3 has 15 residues. CDR3 coding DNA: TGTGCCAGCACGGGCATTAGGGGTCGGAACACTGAAGCTTTCTTT. Protein sequence: CASTGIRGRNTEAFF.

The V call is TRBV28, the J call TRBJ1-5; no clear D gene. The CDR3 totals 13 residues. Trimming cost V 6 bases and J 6 bases, with 12 bases left between them. CDR1 and CDR2 from the germline V gene are MDHEN and SYDVKM. CDR3 nucleotides: TGTGCCAGCAGACCGGGCCTGGGTCAGCCCCAGCATTTT. Amino acids: CASRPGLGQPQHF.

This clone is a singleton in its sample. This chain joins TRBV10-3 and TRBJ2-7, with 10 nucleotides matching TRBD1. The germline V gene encodes CDR1 ENHRY and CDR2 SYGVKD. V dropped 5 bases and J dropped 1; count of bases not matched to a gene: 2. CDR3 size: 14 residues. The DNA of the CDR3 is TGTGCCATCAGTTGGACAGGGGGGTCCTACGAGCAGTACTTC. It translates to CAISWTGGSYEQYF.

The chain joins TRBV7-9 to TRBJ2-2; TRBD2 agrees at 9 bases. Germline-derived CDR1 and CDR2 are SEHNR and FQNEAQ (reference sequence). V gave up 1 base and J gave up 4 bases; unmatched junction bases: 7. The CDR3 runs 17 residues. The CDR3 DNA sequence: TGTGCCAGCAGCTTAGATTGGCTAGCGGGACCCACCGGGGAGCTGTTTTTT. This sequence encodes CASSLDWLAGPTGELFF.

The chain carries TRBV9 and TRBJ2-2; TRBD2 is a possible D gene (6 bases). Per germline, CDR1 SGDLS and CDR2 YYNGEE. The CDR3 runs to 14 residues. V was cut by 1 base and J by 4 bases, with 8 bases left in between. The DNA for the CDR3 is TGTGCCAGCAGCGTAACCGGGAGCACCGGGGAGCTGTTTTTT. It encodes CASSVTGSTGELFF.

The V call is TRBV19, the J call TRBJ2-7; a weak D match, TRBD1 (6 bases). Germline-derived CDR1 and CDR2 are LNHDA and SQIVND (reference sequence). The CDR3 sequence is 15 residues long. The V end was cut by 2 bases, the J end by 0 bases, with 11 bases between. The CDR3 DNA reads TGTGCCAGTAGTATACAGGGGCAGAGCTCCTACGAGCAGTACTTC. It encodes CASSIQGQSSYEQYF.

The V call is TRBV4-1, the J call TRBJ2-4; D call uncertain. Germline CDR1 and CDR2: MGHRA and YSYEKL. The CDR3 length is 14 residues. V lost 0 bases and J lost 8, with 11 bases in between. CDR3 nucleotide sequence: TGCGCCAGCAGCCAAGAAGCCCGTGGGGACATTCAGTACTTC. As protein: CASSQEARGDIQYF.

V gene TRBV11-3 combines with J gene TRBJ2-3; D is unresolved. The V gene lost 2 bases and the J gene lost 2 bases, with 8 bases spanning the gap. Per germline, CDR1 SGHNT and CDR2 YENEEA. The CDR3 is made up of 14 amino acids. The CDR3, as DNA: TGTGCCAGCAGCTTAAATTGGGCCACAGATACGCAGTATTTT. Its protein product is CASSLNWATDTQYF.

The chain combines TRBV4-1 with TRBJ1-4; D is ambiguous. The ends were cut back, 3 bases at V and 5 bases at J, with 16 bases in the middle. Looked up from germline, CDR1 is MGHRA and CDR2 is YSYEKL. There are 16 residues in the CDR3. Here the CDR3 reads CASSHPISLGNEKLFF. The CDR3 DNA sequence: TGCGCCAGCAGCCATCCCATCAGCTTAGGGAATGAAAAACTGTTTTTT.

This chain joins TRBV6-6 and TRBJ1-2, with TRBD1 matching over 9 bases. Germline V CDR1 and CDR2: MNHNY, SVGAGI (reference sequence). V lost 10 bases and J lost 3; bases outside the gene matches: 12. This CDR3 is built from 15 residues. CDR3 in amino acids: CATSGTGGIDYGYTF. Written as DNA, the CDR3 is TGTGCCACCTCAGGAACAGGGGGCATCGACTATGGCTACACCTTC.

The genes are TRBV4-1 and TRBJ2-3; 9 bases agree with TRBD1. Germline V gives CDR1 MGHRA, CDR2 YSYEKL. This CDR3 spans 17 amino acids. Losses at the gene ends were 1 base for V and 0 bases for J; bases not matched to a gene: 5. CDR3 sequence: CASSQAGTGPSTDTQYF. The DNA for the CDR3 is TGCGCCAGCAGCCAAGCCGGGACAGGGCCTAGCACAGATACGCAGTATTTT.

This clone was seen a single time. The chain carries TRBV6-1 and TRBJ2-3; D possibly corresponds to TRBD1 (5 bases). The CDR3 sequence is 15 residues long. Germline CDR1 is MNHNS and CDR2 is SASEGT. The V gene lost 7 bases and the J gene lost 0 bases, with 14 bases spanning the gap. The CDR3 is CASKMMTVSTDTQYF. The CDR3 DNA reads as TGTGCCAGCAAGATGATGACAGTGAGCACAGATACGCAGTATTTT.

The chain employs TRBV2 and TRBJ2-6; 13 bases are a match to TRBD2. The CDR3 has 18 residues. Germline V CDR1 and CDR2: SNHLY, FYNNEI. V shed 5 bases and J 0 bases; nucleotides not matched to a gene: 4. CDR3: CASSQTSGGHSGANVLTF. CDR3 nucleotides: TGTGCCAGCAGTCAGACTAGCGGGGGGCACTCTGGGGCCAACGTCCTGACTTTC.

V usage is TRBV11-2 and J usage is TRBJ2-7; D is undetermined. The CDR3 contains 13 residues. The germline gives CDR1 SGHAT, CDR2 FQNNGV. V lost 1 base and J lost 6, with 10 bases in between. The CDR3 nucleotides read TGTGCCAGCAGCTTAGTGTGGGGAACCGAGCAGTACTTC. Amino acids: CASSLVWGTEQYF.

The chain links TRBV28 to TRBJ2-3; TRBD1 aligns across 8 bases. With 6 bases clipped from V and 6 bases from J, the junction kept 8 bases outside the gene matches. CDR1 and CDR2 from the germline V gene are MDHEN and SYDVKM. The CDR3 sequence is 14 residues long. CDR3 amino acids: CASSLGQGIDTQYF. The CDR3 DNA is TGTGCCAGCAGCCTTGGACAGGGAATTGATACGCAGTATTTT.

Regarding this clone: This sample includes further DNA sequences coding for the same CDR3. The genes are TRBV5-1 and TRBJ1-1; D remains ambiguous. V was cut by 0 bases and J by 0 bases, with 6 bases left in between. The germline CDR1 and CDR2 sequences are SGHRS and YFSETQ. This CDR3 is built from 14 residues. The CDR3 DNA is TGCGCCAGCAGCTTGGGTGGTATGAACACTGAAGCTTTCTTT. This translates into CASSLGGMNTEAFF.

This chain joins TRBV5-6 and TRBJ2-5; 8 nucleotides agree with TRBD2. The CDR3 is 14 amino acids. Germline V CDR1 and CDR2: SGHDT, YYEEEE. The V and J ends lost 2 bases and 5 bases, in that order; junction bases with no gene match: 5. The CDR3 DNA follows: TGTGCCAGCAGCTTCAGCGGGAGCTGGGAGACCCAGTACTTC. Translation: CASSFSGSWETQYF.

The J gene is TRBJ2-7, the V gene TRBV10-3; 9 bases align to TRBD1. Germline CDR1 is ENHRY and CDR2 is SYGVKD. V shed 7 bases, J shed 3 bases, and the junction held 7 bases outside the gene matches. The CDR3 is 14 residues long. The CDR3 reads CAITPGTGNYEQYF. As DNA, the CDR3 is TGTGCCATCACCCCCGGGACAGGGAACTACGAGCAGTACTTC.